Given below is one TCR beta chain in context. Which antigen it targets is not known. Per-nucleotide qualities are absent, and no much larger clonotype sits a single base away. Trimming takes 10 bases off V and 4 bases off J; junction bases not matched to a gene: 8. From its cysteine to its phenylalanine, the CDR3 spans 13 amino acids. The kept DNA is CDR3 alone, 39 bases in frame from the first base. This entry comes from a study of patients and donors after allogeneic stem cell transplantation (dated by TCRdb to 2018 to 2021). The library relied on RT-PCR. TCRdb names NextSeq 550 as the instrument used. TCRdb reworked the public reads: Q25 trimming with fastp, MiXCR clone assembly, productive beta chains retained. Rows with a matching CDR3 protein are joined into one entry that keeps the most common DNA and genes. A total of hundreds of thousands of distinct CDR3 sequences appear in this sample, 11% to 15% of them only once. Jointly, the top ten make up under 14% of the sample.

The TCR was taken from a human donor who was either an allogeneic HSCT recipient or a stem cell or donor lymphocyte infusion donor (not recorded which). It is not recorded whose cells these are; they may come from a transplant donor. The sequence is built from TRBV12-3 or TRBV12-4 and TRBJ1-2; 8 nucleotides in the junction match TRBD1. The sequencing sample was made of blood, either unsorted or a sorted T cell fraction (not recorded which). The CDR3 here reads CATSGGFIYGYTF. The base sequence is TGTGCCACCTCAGGGGGCTTCATCTATGGCTACACCTTC.